Following are 27 T cell receptor beta chains from one sample sequenced in a study of blood T cell repertoires in COVID-19. Clones were sequenced by immunoSEQ multiplex PCR, and TCRdb holds only the in-frame ones, with some missing. Of under 450,000 clones listed, around 91% are singletons. The sample comprised peripheral blood. These receptor sequences come from a woman in her 40s with COVID-19, enrolled during active disease.

The chain has TRBV7-2 and TRBJ2-6; D remains unclear. The germline V gene has CDR1 SGHTA and CDR2 FQGNSA. V lost 3 bases and J lost 0, with 6 bases in between. This CDR3 comprises 15 residues. Here the CDR3 reads CASSFRASGANVLTF. CDR3 DNA sequence: TGTGCCAGCAGCTTCCGCGCCTCTGGGGCCAACGTCCTGACTTTC.

This clone was counted between two and nine times. The chain is built from TRBV6-6 and TRBJ1-5; D gene ambiguous. The germline V gene has CDR1 MNHNY and CDR2 SVGAGI (reference sequence). The CDR3 loop spans 14 amino acids. The germline V and J ends were trimmed by 5 bases and 4 bases, with 12 bases remaining between them. CDR3 coding DNA: TGTGCCAGCAGTCTCCTTAGTAGTAATCAGCCCCAGCATTTT. This gives the protein CASSLLSSNQPQHF.

V and J are TRBV19 and TRBJ1-6; TRBD1 matches at 7 bases. The CDR3 contains 14 residues. The V and J ends lost 3 bases and 10 bases, in that order; junction bases with no gene match: 6. Germline values: CDR1 LNHDA, CDR2 SQIVND (reference sequence). The CDR3 here is CASSIDREKSPLHF. The CDR3 DNA is TGTGCCAGTAGTATTGACAGGGAGAAGTCACCCCTCCACTTT.

This chain joins TRBV27 and TRBJ1-1; D is unclear. V gave up 6 bases and J gave up 0 bases, with 14 bases separating them. Germline V CDR1 and CDR2: MNHEY, SMNVEV (reference sequence). There are 15 residues in the CDR3. For the CDR3, the DNA is TGTGCCAGCAGGAGACTGTTGATCATGAACACTGAAGCTTTCTTT. It encodes CASRRLLIMNTEAFF.

This sequence joins TRBV3-1 (or the pseudogene TRBV3-2) and TRBJ2-3, with D maybe TRBD1 (5 bases). Germline V gene lookup returns CDR1 LGHDT and CDR2 YNNKEL (reference sequence). V lost 0 bases, J lost 5 bases, and 12 bases lay in between. The CDR3 is made up of 15 amino acids. Here the CDR3 reads CASSQESGRQDTQYF. The CDR3 nucleotides read TGTGCCAGCAGCCAAGAATCAGGGCGACAAGATACGCAGTATTTT.

The genes are TRBV21-1 and TRBJ1-4; TRBD1, the table's D call, lacks a check against the DNA. TRBV21-1 counts as a pseudogene. The CDR3 runs 17 residues. CDR3 sequence (DNA): TGTGCCAGCAGTGACAGGGGGTTTCCTACAACTAATGAAAAACTGTTTTTT. Translated, it gives CASSDRGFPTTNEKLFF.

The genes are TRBV27 and TRBJ2-7; D ambiguous. This CDR3 is built from 13 residues. The V gene's germline CDR1 is MNHEY and CDR2 SMNVEV (reference sequence). V lost 3 bases to trimming and J lost 0 bases, with 6 bases between them. CDR3: CASSLKSSYEQYF. The CDR3 DNA is TGTGCCAGCAGTTTGAAGAGCTCCTACGAGCAGTACTTC.

The gene calls are TRBV15 and TRBJ2-5, with 9 bases lining up with TRBD2. The CDR3 is 16 amino acids. Trimming removed 1 base from V and 5 bases from J; junction bases left unmatched: 8. Germline values: CDR1 LNHNV, CDR2 YYDKDF (reference sequence). In DNA form, the CDR3 reads TGTGCCACCAGCAGAGTGCAGGCGGGAGGGGGGGAGACCCAGTACTTC. Its protein product is CATSRVQAGGGETQYF.

The CDR3, as DNA: TGTGCCAGCAGCTTAATGCCCATCGCAGGGTCTCAGCCCCAGCATTTT. It codes for CASSLMPIAGSQPQHF. The rearrangement links TRBV7-2 to TRBJ1-5, with a tentative D call TRBD1 (5 bases). The CDR3 extends over 16 amino acids. The germline V and J ends were trimmed by 2 bases and 6 bases, with 17 bases remaining between them. Germline assignment: CDR1 SGHTA and CDR2 FQGNSA.

The chain combines TRBV5-6 with TRBJ1-1, with D tentatively TRBD1 (5 bases). Germline CDR1 and CDR2: SGHDT and YYEEEE. V was pared by 1 base and J by 3 bases, with 16 bases between. This CDR3 has 16 amino acids. The CDR3 nucleotides are TGTGCCAGCAGCTTGAGGCAGGGTGGGGTAGACACTGAAGCTTTCTTT. The encoded protein is CASSLRQGGVDTEAFF.

The chain has TRBV5-6 and TRBJ1-2; 7 nucleotides agree with TRBD1. Germline V gene sequence: CDR1 SGHDT, CDR2 YYEEEE. Germline trimming cut 4 bases from V and 2 bases from J; bases unmatched to any gene: 11. This CDR3 is built from 16 residues. Here the CDR3 reads CASSRGAGTANYGYTF. The CDR3 DNA is TGTGCCAGCAGCCGTGGCGCCGGGACAGCAAACTATGGCTACACCTTC. Full variable domain (rest looked up from reference TRBV5-6 and TRBJ1-2): DAGVTQSPTHLIKTRGQQVTLRCSPKSGHDTVSWYQQALGQGPQFIFQYYEEEERQRGNFPDRFSGHQFPNYSSELNVNALLLGDSALYLCASSRGAGTANYGYTFGSGTRLTVV.

The CDR3: CASRASPGGELFF. CDR3 in DNA: TGTGCCAGCAGGGCCTCACCTGGCGGGGAGCTGTTTTTT. The rearrangement uses TRBV27 and TRBJ2-2; D gene ambiguous. Germline values: CDR1 MNHEY, CDR2 SMNVEV (reference sequence). The V gene lost 6 bases and the J gene lost 7 bases, with 12 bases spanning the gap. This CDR3 spans 13 amino acids.

The rearrangement links TRBV3-1 (or the pseudogene TRBV3-2) to TRBJ1-4, with D hard to call. Germline values: CDR1 LGHDT, CDR2 YNNKEL (reference sequence). The ends were cut back, 4 bases at V and 4 bases at J, with 13 bases in the middle. The CDR3 sequence is 15 residues long. The CDR3 sequence is CASSPTEEVNEKLFF. As DNA, the CDR3 is TGTGCCAGCAGCCCAACGGAAGAGGTTAATGAAAAACTGTTTTTT.

The chain joins TRBV5-1 to TRBJ1-6, with 7 bases identical to TRBD1. There are 14 residues in the CDR3. V was clipped by 3 bases and J by 7 bases; unmatched bases: 4. Germline CDR1 SGHRS, CDR2 YFSETQ. CDR3 DNA sequence: TGCGCCAGCAGCTCGGGACAGCCAAATTCACCCCTCCACTTT. It codes for CASSSGQPNSPLHF.

The chain couples TRBV6-5 to TRBJ2-7; 8 nucleotides agree with TRBD1. CDR3 size: 13 residues. V lost 6 bases and J lost 9; bases outside the gene matches: 10. CDR1 is MNHEY and CDR2 is SVGAGI in the germline V gene. This CDR3 is CASRGVDRAGQYF. DNA of the CDR3: TGTGCCAGCAGAGGCGTGGACAGGGCCGGGCAGTACTTC.

This chain uses TRBV5-4 with TRBJ1-1, with 8 bases matching TRBD1. The CDR3 is 16 amino acids. The V segment lost 4 bases and the J segment 3 bases; nucleotides outside the gene matches: 11. CDR1 SGHNT and CDR2 YYREEE come from the germline V gene (reference sequence). The CDR3 DNA reads as TGTGCCAGCAGCCCCGGAAGGGACAGGACCCACACTGAAGCTTTCTTT. It encodes CASSPGRDRTHTEAFF.

The chain links TRBV9 to TRBJ2-2; no reliable D call. Per the germline V gene, CDR1 is SGDLS and CDR2 is YYNGEE. The ends were cut back, 0 bases at V and 1 base at J, with 4 bases in the middle. The CDR3 totals 14 residues. The CDR3 sequence: CASSVELNTGELFF. The CDR3 nucleotides are TGTGCCAGCAGCGTAGAACTGAACACCGGGGAGCTGTTTTTT. Complete variable domain (other parts from reference TRBV9 and TRBJ2-2): DSGVTQTPKHLITATGQRVTLRCSPRSGDLSVYWYQQSLDQGLQFLIQYYNGEERAKGNILERFSAQQFPDLHSELNLSSLELGDSALYFCASSVELNTGELFFGEGSRLTVL.

The rearrangement uses TRBV27 and TRBJ2-7; D may be TRBD2 (6 bases). CDR1 and CDR2 (germline): MNHEY, SMNVEV (reference sequence). The ends were cut back, 3 bases at V and 4 bases at J, with 13 bases in the middle. There are 14 residues in the CDR3. CDR3: CASSFGAGKYEQYF. For the CDR3, the DNA is TGTGCCAGCAGTTTTGGGGCGGGGAAATACGAGCAGTACTTC.

This chain's CDR3 is CASSYSGRGAQHF. CDR3 sequence (DNA): TGTGCCAGCAGTTACTCAGGGCGGGGCGCCCAGCATTTT. The V and J genes are TRBV6-6 and TRBJ1-5; D perhaps matches TRBD1 (5 bases). This CDR3 region has 13 residues. Per the germline V gene, CDR1 is MNHNY and CDR2 is SVGAGI (reference sequence). V was cut by 0 bases and J by 11 bases, with 11 bases left in between.

The V gene is TRBV5-1, the J gene TRBJ2-1; TRBD1 matches 8 bases. The CDR3 loop spans 15 amino acids. V shed 1 base, J shed 3 bases, and the junction held 3 bases outside the gene matches. The germline CDR1 and CDR2 sequences are SGHRS and YFSETQ. The CDR3 sequence is CASSLQGAFYNEQFF. DNA of the CDR3: TGCGCCAGCAGCTTGCAGGGGGCCTTCTACAATGAGCAGTTCTTC. The full variable domain, rest sourced from reference TRBV5-1 and TRBJ2-1, is KAGVTQTPRYLIKTRGQQVTLSCSPISGHRSVSWYQQTPGQGLQFLFEYFSETQRNKGNFPGRFSGRQFSNSRSEMNVSTLELGDSALYLCASSLQGAFYNEQFFGPGTRLTVL.

The gene calls are TRBV30 and TRBJ2-7; D possibly corresponds to TRBD2 (6 bases). Trimming took 0 bases from V and 0 from J, leaving 12 bases between them. Germline values: CDR1 GTSNPN, CDR2 SVGIG (reference sequence). There are 15 residues in the CDR3. As DNA, the CDR3 is TGTGCCTGGAGTGTATGGCAGGGAGGCTCCTACGAGCAGTACTTC. Encoded protein: CAWSVWQGGSYEQYF.

In its sample, this clone was seen a few times. This sequence joins TRBV5-1 and TRBJ2-5; 7 bases match TRBD1. The germline gives CDR1 SGHRS, CDR2 YFSETQ. Trimming at V came to 4 bases and at J to 3 bases, leaving 9 bases not matched to a gene. The CDR3 covers 15 residues. CDR3 protein: CASSPGRGLEETQYF. The DNA of the CDR3 is TGCGCCAGCAGCCCGGGCAGGGGGTTAGAAGAGACCCAGTACTTC.

This chain connects TRBV12-5 to TRBJ2-5; 8 nucleotides align to TRBD1. The CDR3 is 15 residues long. Trimming removed 6 bases from V and 2 bases from J; junction bases left unmatched: 8. CDR1 and CDR2 (germline): LGHNT, FRNRAP. The CDR3 DNA sequence: TGTGCTAGTGGGGTGGGACAGGTCTTACAAGAGACCCAGTACTTC. It specifies CASGVGQVLQETQYF.

The chain joins TRBV7-2 to TRBJ2-1, with TRBD2 identical over 13 bases. V lost 5 bases and J lost 2; bases outside the gene matches: 3. There are 16 residues in the CDR3. In germline, CDR1 is SGHTA, CDR2 FQGNSA. The CDR3 DNA is TGTGCCAGCAGCCGGGGACTAGCGGGGCCCTACAATGAGCAGTTCTTC. As protein: CASSRGLAGPYNEQFF.

This sequence joins TRBV10-3 and TRBJ2-7; TRBD2 might be the D (7 bases). CDR1 and CDR2 (germline): ENHRY, SYGVKD. Trimming cost V 2 bases and J 5 bases, with 10 bases left between them. The CDR3 runs 13 residues. CDR3 DNA sequence: TGTGCCATCAGTGAGGGGGGGGCAAACGAGCAGTACTTC. Its translation is CAISEGGANEQYF.

The V gene is TRBV5-5, the J gene TRBJ2-5; possible D gene TRBD2, 5 bases. Deletions cut 0 bases from V and 2 bases from J, with 8 bases between. CDR3 length: 14 residues. CDR1 and CDR2 from the germline V gene are SGHKS and YYEKEE (reference sequence). The CDR3 protein is CASSLAGVQETQYF. Here the CDR3 DNA reads TGTGCCAGCAGCTTGGCCGGGGTACAAGAGACCCAGTACTTC.

CDR3 DNA sequence: TGTGCCAGTAAAGCTAGGGGTCATCAGCCCCAGCATTTT. Protein: CASKARGHQPQHF. The gene calls are TRBV6-5 and TRBJ1-5; D may be TRBD1 (5 bases). The CDR3 contains 13 residues. From germline, CDR1 is MNHEY and CDR2 SVGAGI. V was cut by 9 bases and J by 5 bases, with 14 bases left in between.